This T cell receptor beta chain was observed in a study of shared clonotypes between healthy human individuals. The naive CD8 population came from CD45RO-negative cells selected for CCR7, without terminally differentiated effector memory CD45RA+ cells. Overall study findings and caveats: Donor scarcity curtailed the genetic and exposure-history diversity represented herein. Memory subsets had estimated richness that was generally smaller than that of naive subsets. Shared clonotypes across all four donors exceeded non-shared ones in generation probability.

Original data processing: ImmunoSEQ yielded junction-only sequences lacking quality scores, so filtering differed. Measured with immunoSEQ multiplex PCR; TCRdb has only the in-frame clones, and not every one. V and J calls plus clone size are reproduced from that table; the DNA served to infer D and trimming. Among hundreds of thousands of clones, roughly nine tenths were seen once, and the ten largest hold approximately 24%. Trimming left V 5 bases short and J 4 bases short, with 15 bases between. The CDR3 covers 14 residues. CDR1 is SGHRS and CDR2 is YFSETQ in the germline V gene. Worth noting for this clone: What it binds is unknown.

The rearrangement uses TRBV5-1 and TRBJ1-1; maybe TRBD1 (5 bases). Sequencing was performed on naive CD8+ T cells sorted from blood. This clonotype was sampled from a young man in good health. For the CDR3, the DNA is TGCGCCAGCAGTTCAGGGTTGGGTATCACTGAAGCTTTCTTT. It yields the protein CASSSGLGITEAFF.